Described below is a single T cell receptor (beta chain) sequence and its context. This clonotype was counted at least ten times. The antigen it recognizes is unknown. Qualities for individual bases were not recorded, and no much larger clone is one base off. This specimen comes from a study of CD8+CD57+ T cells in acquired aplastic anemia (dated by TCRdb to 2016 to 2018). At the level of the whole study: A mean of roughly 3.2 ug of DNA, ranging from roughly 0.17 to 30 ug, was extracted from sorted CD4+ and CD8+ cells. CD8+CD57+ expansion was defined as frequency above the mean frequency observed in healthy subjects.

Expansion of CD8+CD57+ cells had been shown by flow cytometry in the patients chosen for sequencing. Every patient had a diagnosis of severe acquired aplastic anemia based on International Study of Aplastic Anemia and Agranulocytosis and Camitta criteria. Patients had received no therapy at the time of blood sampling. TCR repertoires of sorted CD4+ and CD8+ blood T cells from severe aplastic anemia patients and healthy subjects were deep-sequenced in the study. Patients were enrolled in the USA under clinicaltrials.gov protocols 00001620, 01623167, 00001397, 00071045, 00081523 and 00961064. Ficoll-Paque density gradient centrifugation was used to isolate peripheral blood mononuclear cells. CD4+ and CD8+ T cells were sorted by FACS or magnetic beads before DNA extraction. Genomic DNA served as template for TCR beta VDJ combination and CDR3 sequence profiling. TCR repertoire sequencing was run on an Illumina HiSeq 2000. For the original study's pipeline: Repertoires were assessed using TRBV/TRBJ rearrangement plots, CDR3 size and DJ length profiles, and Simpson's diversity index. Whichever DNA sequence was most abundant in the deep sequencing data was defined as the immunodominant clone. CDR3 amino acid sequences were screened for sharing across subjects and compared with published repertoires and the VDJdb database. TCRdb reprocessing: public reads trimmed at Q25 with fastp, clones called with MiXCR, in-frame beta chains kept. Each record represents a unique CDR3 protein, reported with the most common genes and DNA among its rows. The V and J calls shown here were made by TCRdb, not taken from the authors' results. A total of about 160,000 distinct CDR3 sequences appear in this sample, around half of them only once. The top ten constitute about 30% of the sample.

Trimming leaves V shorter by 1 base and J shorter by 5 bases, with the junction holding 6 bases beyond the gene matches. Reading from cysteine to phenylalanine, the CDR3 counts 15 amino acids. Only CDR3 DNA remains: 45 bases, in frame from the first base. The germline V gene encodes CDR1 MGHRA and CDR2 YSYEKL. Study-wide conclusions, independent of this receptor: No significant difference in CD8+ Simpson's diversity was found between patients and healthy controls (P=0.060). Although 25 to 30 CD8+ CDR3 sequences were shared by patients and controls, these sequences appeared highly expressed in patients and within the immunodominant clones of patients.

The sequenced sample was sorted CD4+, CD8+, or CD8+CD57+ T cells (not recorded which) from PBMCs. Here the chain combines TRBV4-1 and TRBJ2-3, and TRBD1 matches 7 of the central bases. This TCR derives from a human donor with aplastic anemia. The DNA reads TGCGCCAGCAGCCAAGCCGGGACAGAAGAAGATACGCAGTATTTT. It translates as CASSQAGTEEDTQYF.